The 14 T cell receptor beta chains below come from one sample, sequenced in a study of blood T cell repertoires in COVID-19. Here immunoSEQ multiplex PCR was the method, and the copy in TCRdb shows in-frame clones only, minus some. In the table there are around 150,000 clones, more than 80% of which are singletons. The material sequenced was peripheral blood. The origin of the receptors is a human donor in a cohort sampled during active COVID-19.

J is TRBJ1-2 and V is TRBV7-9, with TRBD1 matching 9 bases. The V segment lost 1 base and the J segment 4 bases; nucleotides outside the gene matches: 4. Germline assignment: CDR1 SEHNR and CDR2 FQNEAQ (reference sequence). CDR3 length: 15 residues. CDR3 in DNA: TGTGCCAGCAGCTTAGACGGACAGGGGTCCTATGGCTACACCTTC. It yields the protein CASSLDGQGSYGYTF.

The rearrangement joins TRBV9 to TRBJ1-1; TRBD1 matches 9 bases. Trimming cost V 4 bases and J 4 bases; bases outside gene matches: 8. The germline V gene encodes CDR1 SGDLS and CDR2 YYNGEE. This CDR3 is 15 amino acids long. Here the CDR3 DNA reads TGTGCCAGCAGCTCAGGGACAGGGTCGTTCACTGAAGCTTTCTTT. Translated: CASSSGTGSFTEAFF.

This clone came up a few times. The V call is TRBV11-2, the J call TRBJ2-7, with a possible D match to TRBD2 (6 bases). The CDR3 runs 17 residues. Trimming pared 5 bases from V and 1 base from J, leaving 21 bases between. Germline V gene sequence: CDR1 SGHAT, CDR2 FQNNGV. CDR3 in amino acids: CASSPTNRGAGSYEQYF. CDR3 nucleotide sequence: TGTGCCAGCAGCCCTACGAATCGCGGGGCCGGATCCTACGAGCAGTACTTC.

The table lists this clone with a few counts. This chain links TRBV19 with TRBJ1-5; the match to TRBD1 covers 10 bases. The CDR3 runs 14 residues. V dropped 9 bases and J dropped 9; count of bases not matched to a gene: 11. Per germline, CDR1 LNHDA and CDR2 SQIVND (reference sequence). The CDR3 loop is CASHAGQGRTPQHF. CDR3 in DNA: TGTGCCAGCCACGCGGGACAGGGGCGTACGCCCCAGCATTTT.

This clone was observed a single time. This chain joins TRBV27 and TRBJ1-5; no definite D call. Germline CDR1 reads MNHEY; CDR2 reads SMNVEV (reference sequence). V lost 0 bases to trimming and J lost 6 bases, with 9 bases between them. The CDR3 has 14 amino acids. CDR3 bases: TGTGCCAGCAGTTTATCGAGAGGGTCTCAGCCCCAGCATTTT. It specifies CASSLSRGSQPQHF.

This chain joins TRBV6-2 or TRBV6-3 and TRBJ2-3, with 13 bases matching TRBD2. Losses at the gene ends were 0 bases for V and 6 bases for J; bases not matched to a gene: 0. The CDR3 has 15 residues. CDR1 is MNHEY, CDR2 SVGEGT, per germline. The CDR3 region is CASSYSTSGRDTQYF. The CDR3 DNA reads TGTGCCAGCAGTTACTCGACTAGCGGGAGGGATACGCAGTATTTT.

CDR3 coding DNA: TGTGCCAGCAGTGTCCGACACCCGGGAGCGGCCGGGGAGCTGTTTTTT. Translation: CASSVRHPGAAGELFF. The chain combines TRBV2 with TRBJ2-2; D may be TRBD2 (6 bases). This CDR3 has 16 amino acids. Germline loops: CDR1 SNHLY, CDR2 FYNNEI. V lost 4 bases and J lost 6, with 18 bases in between.

This chain's CDR3 is CASSQDVPDSCHEQFF. CDR3 DNA: TGTGCCAGCAGCCAAGACGTTCCGGACAGTTGTCATGAGCAGTTCTTC. The V and J genes are TRBV3-1 (or the pseudogene TRBV3-2) and TRBJ2-1; D might be TRBD1 (6 bases). Germline assignment: CDR1 LGHDT and CDR2 YNNKEL (reference sequence). V lost 0 bases to trimming and J lost 8 bases, with 17 bases between them. The CDR3 spans 16 residues.

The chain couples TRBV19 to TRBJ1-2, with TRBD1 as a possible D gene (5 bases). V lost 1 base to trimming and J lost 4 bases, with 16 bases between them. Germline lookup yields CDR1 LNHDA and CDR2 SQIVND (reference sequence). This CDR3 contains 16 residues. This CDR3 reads CASSIARGASIYGYTF. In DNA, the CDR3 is TGTGCCAGTAGTATAGCTCGTGGGGCCTCCATCTATGGCTACACCTTC.

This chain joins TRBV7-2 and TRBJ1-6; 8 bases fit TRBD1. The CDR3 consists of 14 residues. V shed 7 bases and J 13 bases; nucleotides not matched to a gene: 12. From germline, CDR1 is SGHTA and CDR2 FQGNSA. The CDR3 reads CASTQTGGTSPLHF. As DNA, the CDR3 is TGTGCCAGCACCCAAACAGGGGGGACATCTCCCCTCCACTTT.

CDR3 sequence: CASSPIPTGWGGTEAFF. For the CDR3, the DNA is TGTGCCAGCAGTCCCATCCCGACCGGGTGGGGGGGCACTGAAGCTTTCTTT. The chain carries TRBV27 and TRBJ1-1; a weak D match, TRBD1 (5 bases). This CDR3 spans 17 amino acids. Germline assignment: CDR1 MNHEY and CDR2 SMNVEV (reference sequence). V was shortened by 5 bases and J by 4 bases, with 23 bases between the two germline ends.

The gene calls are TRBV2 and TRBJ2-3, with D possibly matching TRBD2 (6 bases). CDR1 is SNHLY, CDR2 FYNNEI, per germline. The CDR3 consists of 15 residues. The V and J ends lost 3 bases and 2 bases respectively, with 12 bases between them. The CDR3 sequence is CASSESGTLTDTQYF. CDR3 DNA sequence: TGTGCCAGCAGTGAGTCCGGGACTCTCACAGATACGCAGTATTTT.

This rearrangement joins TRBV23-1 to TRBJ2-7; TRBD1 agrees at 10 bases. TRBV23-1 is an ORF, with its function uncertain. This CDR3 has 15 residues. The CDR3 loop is CEGQDTTGGEWEQYF. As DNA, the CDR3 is TGCGAAGGACAAGATACGACAGGGGGCGAGTGGGAGCAGTACTTC.

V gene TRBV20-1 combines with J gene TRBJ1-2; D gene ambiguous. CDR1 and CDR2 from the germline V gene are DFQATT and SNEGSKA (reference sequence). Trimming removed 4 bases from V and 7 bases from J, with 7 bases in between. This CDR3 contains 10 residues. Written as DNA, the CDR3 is TGCAGTGCTACCGCGGTTGGCTACACCTTC. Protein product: CSATAVGYTF.